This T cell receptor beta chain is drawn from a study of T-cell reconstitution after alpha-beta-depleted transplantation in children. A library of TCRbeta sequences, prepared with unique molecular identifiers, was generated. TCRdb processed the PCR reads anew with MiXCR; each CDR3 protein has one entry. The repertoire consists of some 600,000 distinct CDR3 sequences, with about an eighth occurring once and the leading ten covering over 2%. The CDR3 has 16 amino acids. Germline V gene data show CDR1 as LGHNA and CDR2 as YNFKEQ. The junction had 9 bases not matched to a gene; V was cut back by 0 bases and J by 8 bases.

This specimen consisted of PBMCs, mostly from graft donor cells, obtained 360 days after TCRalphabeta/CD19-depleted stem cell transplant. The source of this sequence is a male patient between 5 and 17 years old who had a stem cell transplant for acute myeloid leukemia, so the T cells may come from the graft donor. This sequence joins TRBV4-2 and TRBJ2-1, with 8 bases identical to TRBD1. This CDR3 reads CASSQDKGTGHDEQFF. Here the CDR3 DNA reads TGTGCCAGCAGCCAAGATAAAGGGACAGGTCACGATGAGCAGTTCTTC.